Included here is one TCR beta chain sequence, with context. The trim removed 4 bases at V and 7 bases at J, leaving 5 bases unmatched. Germline CDR1 and CDR2: MNHEY and SMNVEV (reference sequence). The CDR3 is 13 residues long. These data belong to a study of technical replicates of blood from a few donors. The data were produced by immunoSEQ multiplex PCR, yet TCRdb's version contains in-frame clones alone and is incomplete. The sample holds around 90,000 clones, approximately 94% seen once. The chain carries TRBV27 and TRBJ1-2; 8 nucleotides align to TRBD1. Sequencing was done on a sample of T cells isolated from PBMCs. The TCR was taken from a human donor in good health. Written as DNA, the CDR3 is TGTGCCAGCAGTTCATCGACAGGGGCTGGCTACACCTTC. As protein: CASSSSTGAGYTF.